This T cell receptor (beta chain) emerged from a study of T-cell reconstitution after alpha-beta-depleted transplantation in children. Preparation of the TCRbeta library used unique molecular identifiers. TCRdb reprocessed the PCR reads with MiXCR, giving one entry per CDR3 protein. The data show approximately 640,000 distinct CDR3 sequences, roughly 17% seen once. There are many counts of this clonotype. CDR3 size: 14 residues. Germline loops: CDR1 DFQATT, CDR2 SNEGSKA (reference sequence). V was clipped by 4 bases and J by 5 bases; unmatched bases: 6. The receptor was derived from a human donor who donated a stem cell graft to a child with acute myeloid leukemia. The material sequenced was PBMCs from the stem cell graft donor, taken from the stem cell graft. This sequence joins TRBV20-1 and TRBJ1-5; the match to TRBD1 covers 9 bases. For the CDR3, the DNA is TGCAGTGCTATCACAGGGGGCAGGGATCAGCCCCAGCATTTT. Residues: CSAITGGRDQPQHF.